The subject of this entry is one T cell receptor beta chain. The record originates from a study of T cell changes during pregnancy in multiple sclerosis. CDR1 and CDR2 (germline): MNHEY, SMNVEV (reference sequence). This CDR3 is 12 amino acids long. V was pared by 11 bases and J by 1 base, with 9 bases between. Method: immunoSEQ multiplex PCR; TCRdb's copy keeps in-frame clones and lacks some. The data hold under 95,000 clones, with nearly 95% observed a single time. This receptor was obtained from a female donor in good health, enrolled as a control in a pregnancy study. This chain connects TRBV27 to TRBJ1-5; D possibly corresponds to TRBD1 (5 bases). The sequenced sample was peripheral blood, obtained in the second trimester of pregnancy. The CDR3 protein is CAAGPSNQPQHF. For the CDR3, the DNA is TGTGCCGCAGGGCCAAGCAATCAGCCCCAGCATTTT.